This T cell receptor beta chain was retrieved from a study of glioma-infiltrating T cells after dendritic cell vaccination. Across the whole study: Between about 2003 and 2013, patients got autologous tumor lysate-pulsed dendritic cell vaccines.

Study-level points and caveats: Estimated pretreatment TIL content predicted outcome after dendritic cell vaccination.

Primers: 60 V beta forward and 13 J beta reverse. Sequenced by immunoSEQ multiplex PCR; TCRdb stores in-frame clones only, minus some. This table holds over 90,000 clones, more than 80% found once. Blood PBMC samples: pre-vaccination, two weeks post third vaccination, and at tumor progression. To note about this clone: Its matching antigen is unknown.

The source material was blood, sampled before dendritic cell vaccination. This clonotype was sampled from a human donor with glioblastoma.

Written as DNA, the CDR3 is TGCGCCAGCAGCCTGGACAGGGGAGATACGCAGTATTTT. This sequence encodes CASSLDRGDTQYF. This chain joins TRBV4-3 and TRBJ2-3, with 9 positions matching TRBD1. Germline CDR1 and CDR2: LGHNA and YSLEER. This CDR3 is 13 amino acids long. J gave up 5 bases and V 4 bases, and 1 base lay outside the gene matches.